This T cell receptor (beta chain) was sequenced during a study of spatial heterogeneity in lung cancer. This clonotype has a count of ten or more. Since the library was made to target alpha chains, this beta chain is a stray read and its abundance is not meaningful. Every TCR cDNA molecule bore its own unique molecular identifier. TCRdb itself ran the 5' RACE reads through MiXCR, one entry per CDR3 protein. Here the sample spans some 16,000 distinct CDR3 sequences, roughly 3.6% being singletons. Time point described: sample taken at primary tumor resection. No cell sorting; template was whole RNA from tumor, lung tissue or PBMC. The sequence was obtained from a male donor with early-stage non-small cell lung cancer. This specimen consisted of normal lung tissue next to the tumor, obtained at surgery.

CDR3 DNA sequence: TGTGCCAGCAGCTTAGCGGGGTCCGAACGGGACACCATATATTTT. Residues: CASSLAGSERDTIYF. V usage is TRBV7-2 and J usage is TRBJ1-3; unclear D gene. The CDR3 is 15 residues long. Germline V gene data show CDR1 as SGHTA and CDR2 as FQGNSA. V shed 0 bases and J shed 8 bases, with 14 bases lying between them.